This TCR beta chain was captured in a study of T-cell memory formation after mild COVID-19. Study-wide background: TCR clusters were largely donor specific. Study-wide results and limits: Day 37-peaking second-wave clones had unconfirmed SARS-CoV-2 specificity. Memory sampled before infection contained some responding clones, suggesting cross-reactive memory joined.

Each CDR3 protein gets one entry after TCRdb re-called the 5' RACE reads with MiXCR. The repertoire holds more than 250,000 distinct CDR3 sequences, with around 15% as singletons. As for this clonotype: The antigen is not known.

V was clipped by 1 base and J by 6 bases, with 12 bases between them. The CDR3 loop spans 14 amino acids. Germline loops: CDR1 LGHNA, CDR2 YSLEER. Material for sequencing was PBMCs or a T cell subset sorted from them (not recorded which). The clonotype comes from a man aged 18 to 29 who had mild COVID-19 (a few samples of this study predate the infection). Cell type and time point are not known. This chain uses TRBV4-3 with TRBJ1-1; D not resolved. Written as DNA, the CDR3 is TGCGCCAGCAGCCAAGGTACGGGAGGGTCTGAAGCTTTCTTT. It is translated as CASSQGTGGSEAFF.